This paragraph reports one TCR beta chain. Using immunoSEQ multiplex PCR, the repertoire was profiled, and TCRdb retains in-frame clones only, with some absent. The data hold approximately 200,000 clones, with about 80% observed a single time. Germline-derived CDR1 and CDR2 are SGDLS and YYNGEE. The ends lost 4 bases at V and 12 bases at J; junction bases unmatched: 18. This CDR3 spans 16 amino acids. This specimen belongs to a study of blood T cell repertoires in COVID-19. This TCR was sampled from a human donor with acute or convalescent COVID-19. The donor label of this sample is uncertain. Sequenced sample: peripheral blood. This chain connects TRBV9 to TRBJ2-1; 8 bases agree with TRBD2. The CDR3 nucleotides read TGTGCCAGCAGCCCCCCTGAGGGACTAGGGGCCCGGGGGCAGTTCTTC. It encodes CASSPPEGLGARGQFF.